The 26 T cell receptor beta chains reported below all come from one sample, sequenced in a study of Ad26.COV2.S vaccination and SARS-CoV-2 variants. Clones were read by immunoSEQ multiplex PCR, and TCRdb kept only the in-frame ones, dropping some. Of hundreds of thousands of clones listed, 89% are singletons. Indicated treatment: around 19 received Ad26.COV2.S at low or high dose, single or two shots; about 5 received placebo; per-sample allocation not given. Samples were taken on day 63 after the first vaccine or placebo injection. Sequenced material: peripheral blood, taken in a trial of Ad26.COV2.S vaccine versus placebo. The receptor set was obtained from a person between 18 and 60 years old who received the Ad26.COV2.S COVID-19 vaccine or a placebo.

The CDR3 loop reads CASSRSDRRTDTQYF. The CDR3 nucleotides read TGTGCCAGCAGCCGATCGGATAGACGCACAGATACGCAGTATTTT. The genes are TRBV11-1 and TRBJ2-3; D gene unclear. The germline V gene has CDR1 SGHAT and CDR2 FQDESV (reference sequence). This CDR3 is 15 amino acids long. The V gene lost 5 bases and the J gene lost 1 base, with 13 bases spanning the gap.

V gene TRBV19 combines with J gene TRBJ1-6; 10 nucleotides match TRBD1. V shed 6 bases and J 10 bases; nucleotides not matched to a gene: 12. The length of the CDR3 is 16 residues. Germline CDR1 LNHDA, CDR2 SQIVND (reference sequence). Here the CDR3 DNA reads TGTGCCAGTAGCTTCCCGGGACAGGGGATGGGATCACCCCTCCACTTT. The encoded protein is CASSFPGQGMGSPLHF.

This chain connects TRBV5-1 to TRBJ2-5; D is tentatively TRBD1 or TRBD2 (5 bases each). V gave up 1 base and J gave up 1 base, with 11 bases separating them. This CDR3 region has 15 residues. Germline assignment: CDR1 SGHRS and CDR2 YFSETQ. The CDR3 region has the DNA TGCGCCAGCAGCTTGATCACCGGGGCCCAAGAGACCCAGTACTTC. Its protein is CASSLITGAQETQYF.

Details on this clone: This same CDR3 is encoded by further DNA sequences in the sample. The chain combines TRBV30 with TRBJ1-2, with D hard to call. Trimming pared 3 bases from V and 3 bases from J, leaving 8 bases between. This CDR3 is built from 12 residues. CDR1 is GTSNPN and CDR2 is SVGIG in the germline V gene (reference sequence). The CDR3 bases are TGTGCCTGGAGGGTGTTGGACTATGGCTACACCTTC. Its protein product is CAWRVLDYGYTF.

The chain employs TRBV30 and TRBJ1-1; 7 bases are shared with TRBD1. The CDR3 has 13 residues. From germline, CDR1 is GTSNPN and CDR2 SVGIG (reference sequence). V lost 3 bases, J lost 6 bases, and 7 bases stayed unmatched. The CDR3 DNA reads TGTGCCTGGAGGTACGGGACAGTCCCTGAAGCTTTCTTT. The encoded protein is CAWRYGTVPEAFF.

This rearrangement joins TRBV5-1 to TRBJ2-3; TRBD2 aligns across 11 bases. The length of the CDR3 is 15 residues. With 2 bases clipped from V and 4 bases from J, the junction kept 3 bases outside the gene matches. The germline gives CDR1 SGHRS, CDR2 YFSETQ. Written as DNA, the CDR3 is TGCGCCAGCAGCTTACTAGCGGGAGAAGCAGATACGCAGTATTTT. Translation gives CASSLLAGEADTQYF.

The chain couples TRBV7-3 to TRBJ2-6; a weak D match, TRBD1 (6 bases). The germline V gene encodes CDR1 SGHTA and CDR2 FQGTGA. V was cut by 1 base and J by 2 bases, with 9 bases left in between. This CDR3 is built from 16 residues. CDR3 sequence: CASSLRKGAGANVLTF. The DNA of the CDR3 is TGTGCCAGCAGCTTAAGGAAGGGGGCTGGGGCCAACGTCCTGACTTTC.

A word on this clone: Other DNA sequences from this sample encode an identical CDR3 as well. This chain joins TRBV11-3 and TRBJ2-1; D uncertain. The CDR3 covers 13 residues. Germline CDR1 and CDR2: SGHNT and YENEEA. V lost 1 base, J lost 4 bases, and 5 bases lay in between. The CDR3 loop reads CASSLAGYNEQFF. CDR3 sequence (DNA): TGTGCCAGCAGCTTAGCGGGTTACAATGAGCAGTTCTTC.

DNA of the CDR3: TGTGCCAGCAGTTACTCGATCGGGGTAGGGCAGCCCCAGCATTTT. Translating it yields CASSYSIGVGQPQHF. The chain employs TRBV6-5 and TRBJ1-5, with D unresolved. This CDR3 contains 15 residues. Trimming removed 0 bases from V and 7 bases from J, with 13 bases in between. Germline assignment: CDR1 MNHEY and CDR2 SVGAGI.

The rearrangement joins TRBV30 to TRBJ2-6; the D gene is possibly TRBD1 (6 bases). Germline CDR1 and CDR2: GTSNPN and SVGIG (reference sequence). The V gene lost 7 bases and the J gene lost 0 bases, with 13 bases spanning the gap. The CDR3 consists of 15 residues. The CDR3 DNA is TGTGCCTTGACAACAGGGAACTCTGGGGCCAACGTCCTGACTTTC. Encoded protein: CALTTGNSGANVLTF.

The V gene is TRBV5-6, the J gene TRBJ2-7; tentative D call: TRBD1 (6 bases). Looked up from germline, CDR1 is SGHDT and CDR2 is YYEEEE. This CDR3 region has 13 residues. Trimming pared 4 bases from V and 3 bases from J, leaving 11 bases between. The CDR3 is CASSLGQHYEQYF. The CDR3 nucleotides read TGTGCCAGCAGCCTCGGACAGCACTACGAGCAGTACTTC.

This chain uses TRBV7-9 with TRBJ2-5; TRBD1 matches at 11 bases. Germline assignment: CDR1 SEHNR and CDR2 FQNEAQ (reference sequence). The CDR3 consists of 15 residues. The V and J ends lost 1 base and 4 bases, in that order; junction bases with no gene match: 2. This CDR3 reads CASSLGTGGAETQYF. CDR3 coding DNA: TGTGCCAGCAGCTTAGGGACAGGGGGCGCAGAGACCCAGTACTTC. Variable domain in full (rest from reference TRBV7-9 and TRBJ2-5): DTGVSQNPRHKITKRGQNVTFRCDPISEHNRLYWYRQTLGQGPEFLTYFQNEAQLEKSRLLSDRFSAERPKGSFSTLEIQRTEQGDSAMYLCASSLGTGGAETQYFGPGTRLLVL.

This clone appeared once. The chain carries TRBV24-1 and TRBJ2-1, with a possible D match to TRBD1 (6 bases). Germline CDR1 reads KGHDR; CDR2 reads SFDVKD. Trimming took off 1 base at V and 6 bases at J, with 12 bases between the two ends. CDR3 length: 15 residues. In DNA form, the CDR3 reads TGTGCCACCAGTGATTTCCTACGAGGGGGCAATGAGCAGTTCTTC. Its protein is CATSDFLRGGNEQFF.

This sequence joins TRBV24-1 and TRBJ1-2; perhaps TRBD1 as D (5 bases). From germline, CDR1 is KGHDR and CDR2 SFDVKD. This CDR3 comprises 13 residues. Between the trimmed V and J ends, which lost 4 bases and 0 bases, there was a span of 5 bases. The CDR3 DNA is TGTGCCACCAGTGACAGGGCTAACTATGGCTACACCTTC. Translating it yields CATSDRANYGYTF.

The V call is TRBV23-1, the J call TRBJ1-2, with 7 bases fitting TRBD1. TRBV23-1 is given ORF status, its function remaining uncertain. The CDR3 loop spans 13 amino acids. With 6 bases clipped from V and 5 bases from J, the junction kept 6 bases outside the gene matches. This chain's CDR3 is CASRDRVRYGYTF. As DNA, the CDR3 is TGCGCCAGCAGAGACAGGGTGAGGTATGGCTACACCTTC.

This clone was seen only once. This chain joins TRBV3-1 (or the pseudogene TRBV3-2) and TRBJ1-1; TRBD1 is a possible D gene (5 bases). The CDR3 has 12 residues. CDR1 is LGHDT and CDR2 is YNNKEL in the germline V gene (reference sequence). V was shortened by 4 bases and J by 11 bases, with 14 bases between the two germline ends. The CDR3 loop is CASSPGGPMAFF. In nucleotides, the CDR3 is TGTGCCAGCAGCCCCGGGGGACCCATGGCTTTCTTT.

The chain links TRBV14 to TRBJ2-7; D is possibly TRBD1 (6 bases). The ends were cut back, 4 bases at V and 1 base at J, with 11 bases in the middle. The germline CDR1 and CDR2 sequences are SGHDN and FVKESK. The CDR3 is 14 amino acids. Here the CDR3 reads CASSPQGGSYEQYF. The CDR3 nucleotides are TGTGCCAGCAGCCCACAGGGCGGGTCCTACGAGCAGTACTTC.

A single count supports this clone. The V call is TRBV7-9, the J call TRBJ1-1, with D possibly being TRBD1 (6 bases). Germline V gives CDR1 SEHNR, CDR2 FQNEAQ (reference sequence). Trimming left V 4 bases short and J 3 bases short, with 12 bases between. This CDR3 contains 14 residues. CDR3 DNA sequence: TGTGCCAGCAGCTACCACAGGGAGGACACTGAAGCTTTCTTT. This gives the protein CASSYHREDTEAFF.

The chain couples TRBV7-8 to TRBJ1-2; D is unclear. The CDR3 length is 14 residues. V dropped 5 bases and J dropped 4 bases, with 14 bases sitting between them. The germline V gene encodes CDR1 SGHVS and CDR2 FQNEAQ. The CDR3 DNA follows: TGTGCCAGCAGCCGAGAGGGCACCATCTATGGCTACACCTTC. The encoded protein is CASSREGTIYGYTF.

The chain combines TRBV7-2 with TRBJ2-7; D ambiguous. The V end lost 5 bases, the J end lost 7 bases, and 15 bases lay between the germline ends. Germline CDR1 is SGHTA and CDR2 is FQGNSA. The CDR3 covers 13 residues. The CDR3 nucleotides read TGTGCCAGCAGCCCGAGGTGGGTCCAGGAGCAGTACTTC. Translation: CASSPRWVQEQYF.

This rearrangement joins TRBV28 to TRBJ2-5; 7 nucleotides align to TRBD1. This CDR3 is 17 amino acids long. From germline, CDR1 is MDHEN and CDR2 SYDVKM. The V gene end was trimmed by 3 bases and the J gene end by 5 bases; junction bases not matched to a gene: 15. The CDR3 here is CASSFRVKGAIGETQYF. As DNA, the CDR3 is TGTGCCAGCAGTTTTCGAGTGAAGGGGGCAATCGGGGAGACCCAGTACTTC.

The V and J genes are TRBV7-2 and TRBJ2-2; 12 bases align to TRBD2. CDR3 length: 18 residues. V was clipped by 4 bases and J by 0 bases; unmatched bases: 6. Germline CDR1 is SGHTA and CDR2 is FQGNSA. CDR3 nucleotide sequence: TGTGCCAGCAGCTCCCGACTAGCGGGGGCTGCGAACACCGGGGAGCTGTTTTTT. It specifies CASSSRLAGAANTGELFF.

This clone occurred once. The rearrangement uses TRBV30 and TRBJ1-4, with 7 bases fitting TRBD1. Germline V CDR1 and CDR2: GTSNPN, SVGIG (reference sequence). J lost 4 bases, V lost 3 bases, and 11 bases had no gene match. This CDR3 is 16 amino acids long. CDR3 in amino acids: CAWSLHPQGVNEKLFF. CDR3 DNA: TGTGCCTGGAGCCTCCATCCTCAGGGGGTTAATGAAAAACTGTTTTTT.

The chain carries TRBV5-6 and TRBJ1-1; D is unresolved. Between the trimmed V and J ends, which lost 4 bases and 11 bases, there was a span of 18 bases. From germline, CDR1 is SGHDT and CDR2 YYEEEE. The CDR3 totals 13 residues. The DNA for the CDR3 is TGTGCCAGCAGCACCTCTGGTACCTATAAGGCTTTCTTT. It translates to CASSTSGTYKAFF.

The V call is TRBV25-1, the J call TRBJ1-2, with unresolved D. This CDR3 is built from 11 residues. The germline V gene encodes CDR1 MGHDK and CDR2 SYGVNS. The V end lost 0 bases, the J end lost 10 bases, and 6 bases lay between the germline ends. The CDR3: CASSEYTAYTF. For the CDR3, the DNA is TGTGCCAGCAGTGAATATACAGCCTACACCTTC.

The rearrangement joins TRBV5-4 to TRBJ2-5; TRBD1 matches at 8 bases. Germline CDR1 SGHNT, CDR2 YYREEE (reference sequence). This CDR3 has 13 residues. V shed 5 bases and J 5 bases; nucleotides not matched to a gene: 5. The CDR3 reads CASRSRQGETQYF. The CDR3 nucleotides are TGTGCCAGCAGGTCGCGACAGGGGGAGACCCAGTACTTC.